A single sample gave rise to the 4 T cell receptor beta chains below, sequenced in a study of blood T cell repertoires in COVID-19. Repertoires were generated with immunoSEQ multiplex PCR, while TCRdb's copy carries only in-frame clones and drops some. The repertoire consists of approximately 45,000 clones, with 70% to 90% occurring once and the leading ten covering approximately 15%. The sequencing sample was made of peripheral blood. These receptors all come from a human donor in a cohort sampled during active COVID-19.

This clone was counted once. Here the CDR3 reads CASSQDRTSVGNEQFF. The CDR3 bases are TGCGCCAGCAGCCAAGATAGGACTAGCGTCGGCAATGAGCAGTTCTTC. V usage is TRBV4-1 and J usage is TRBJ2-1; 9 positions agree with TRBD2. CDR1 is MGHRA, CDR2 YSYEKL, per germline. The CDR3 contains 16 residues. The J segment lost 6 bases and the V segment lost 0 bases, leaving 6 bases of the junction unmatched.

In this sample, this clone turned up once. The rearrangement uses TRBV24-1 and TRBJ2-7; TRBD1 matches at 9 bases. Trimming removed 2 bases from V and 2 bases from J; junction bases left unmatched: 3. The CDR3 runs to 15 residues. Germline V CDR1 and CDR2: KGHDR, SFDVKD. Here the CDR3 reads CATSDSRQGAYEQYF. The CDR3 DNA sequence: TGTGCCACCAGTGATTCCCGACAGGGGGCCTACGAGCAGTACTTC.

The chain carries TRBV7-9 and TRBJ1-4; 7 nucleotides match TRBD1. The ends lost 3 bases at V and 8 bases at J; junction bases unmatched: 12. The V gene's germline CDR1 is SEHNR and CDR2 FQNEAQ (reference sequence). This CDR3 comprises 16 residues. The DNA of the CDR3 is TGTGCCAGCAGCTTGGCCCCTACAGGGGTCGGAGAAAAACTGTTTTTT. Translation gives CASSLAPTGVGEKLFF.

V usage is TRBV7-9 and J usage is TRBJ2-3, with D possibly matching TRBD2 (7 bases). The V end was cut by 2 bases, the J end by 0 bases, with 15 bases between. Germline V gene lookup returns CDR1 SEHNR and CDR2 FQNEAQ (reference sequence). The CDR3 is 17 amino acids. CDR3 in DNA: TGTGCCAGCAGCTTATCGGGGGGCTCGTCTAGCACAGATACGCAGTATTTT. Its translation is CASSLSGGSSSTDTQYF. The entire variable domain, with the rest obtained from reference TRBV7-9 and TRBJ2-3, is as follows: DTGVSQNPRHKITKRGQNVTFRCDPISEHNRLYWYRQTLGQGPEFLTYFQNEAQLEKSRLLSDRFSAERPKGSFSTLEIQRTEQGDSAMYLCASSLSGGSSSTDTQYFGPGTRLTVL.